A selection of T cell receptor beta chains follows, all from one sample in a study of cytomegalovirus exposure and HLA in healthy donors. Clones were read by immunoSEQ multiplex PCR, and TCRdb kept only the in-frame ones, dropping some. This table has around 91,000 clones, over 75% appearing once. Sequencing input: PBMCs. The receptors derive from a male donor in good health and CMV-seropositive. Each CDR3 is given with its conserved first and last residue. The D gene is left open where the match is weak. Clone size, where shown, is once, few, many, or a class for clones that have expanded.

v_call	j_call	d_call	clone_size	cdr3_nt	cdr3_aa
TRBV27	TRBJ2-7	NA	few	TGTGCCAGCACCCCTCGGGGCGAGCAGTACTTC	CASTPRGEQYF
TRBV27	TRBJ2-7	TRBD1	NA	TGTGCCAGCAGTTCCCGACAGGGGGCGAGAGAGCAGTACTTC	CASSSRQGAREQYF
TRBV7-9	TRBJ1-1	NA	NA	TGTGCCAGCAGCTTAGCTTTGTCGAAAGGAGGGAACACTGAAGCTTTCTTT	CASSLALSKGGNTEAFF
TRBV6-1	TRBJ2-2	TRBD2	NA	TGTGCCAGCAGTCAAGAACAAGGACTAGCGGGAGCCGGGGAGCTGTTTTTT	CASSQEQGLAGAGELFF
TRBV9	TRBJ1-2	NA	NA	TGTGCCAGCAGCCTTTCTTCGGGGAGTGGATATGGCTACTCCTTC	CASSLSSGSGYGYSF
TRBV6-5	TRBJ1-3	NA	NA	TGTGCCAGCAACTTCCAGGGAAGTAACACCATATATTTT	CASNFQGSNTIYF
TRBV5-3	TRBJ1-3	NA	NA	TGTGCCAGAAGCTTGGGACGGAACAGCTCTGGAAACACCATATATTTT	CARSLGRNSSGNTIYF
TRBV12-5	TRBJ2-1	NA	NA	TGTGCTAGTGGTTTGGCAGGGTCTGAGCAGTTCTTC	CASGLAGSEQFF
TRBV10-3	TRBJ2-5	NA	few	TGTGCCATCAGTTACGATGTCGGTCTGCGAGAGACCCAGTACTTC	CAISYDVGLRETQYF
TRBV21-1	TRBJ1-4	NA	few	TGTGCCAGCAGCAGGGTAGGGGGGGTGGGAACTAATGAAAAACTGTTTTTT	CASSRVGGVGTNEKLFF
TRBV7-9	TRBJ2-7	NA	NA	TGTGCCAGCAGCGTACAGACCTACGAGCAGTACTTC	CASSVQTYEQYF
TRBV5-4	TRBJ2-2	TRBD2	few	TGTGCCAGCAGCCCGCGACTAGCGGACACCGGGGAGCTGTTTTTT	CASSPRLADTGELFF
TRBV19	TRBJ2-7	TRBD1	NA	TGTGCCAGTAGTATGGGCACAGGGGGCAGCGACGAGCAGTACTTC	CASSMGTGGSDEQYF
TRBV29-1	TRBJ2-6	NA	NA	TGCAGCGTGGCAAGTTCCTGGGGGGCCAACGTCCTGACTTTC	CSVASSWGANVLTF
TRBV6-5	TRBJ2-1	TRBD2	NA	TGTGCCAGCAGTGATGGGGGGGGATACAATGAGCAGTTCTTC	CASSDGGGYNEQFF